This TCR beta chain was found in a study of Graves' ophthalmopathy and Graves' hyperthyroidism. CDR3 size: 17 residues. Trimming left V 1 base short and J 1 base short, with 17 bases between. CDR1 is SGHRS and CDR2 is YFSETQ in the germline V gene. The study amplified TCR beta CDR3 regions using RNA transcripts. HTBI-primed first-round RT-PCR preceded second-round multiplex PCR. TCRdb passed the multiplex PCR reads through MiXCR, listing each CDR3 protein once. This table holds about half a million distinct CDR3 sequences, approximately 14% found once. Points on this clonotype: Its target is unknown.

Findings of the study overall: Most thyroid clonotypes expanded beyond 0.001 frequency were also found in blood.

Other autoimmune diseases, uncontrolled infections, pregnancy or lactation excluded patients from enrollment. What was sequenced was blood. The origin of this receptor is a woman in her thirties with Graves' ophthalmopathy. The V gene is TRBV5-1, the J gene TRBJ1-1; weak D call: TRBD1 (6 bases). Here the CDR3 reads CASSLRYRASTNTEAFF. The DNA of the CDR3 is TGCGCCAGCAGCTTGCGGTACAGGGCCTCTACGAACACTGAAGCTTTCTTT.